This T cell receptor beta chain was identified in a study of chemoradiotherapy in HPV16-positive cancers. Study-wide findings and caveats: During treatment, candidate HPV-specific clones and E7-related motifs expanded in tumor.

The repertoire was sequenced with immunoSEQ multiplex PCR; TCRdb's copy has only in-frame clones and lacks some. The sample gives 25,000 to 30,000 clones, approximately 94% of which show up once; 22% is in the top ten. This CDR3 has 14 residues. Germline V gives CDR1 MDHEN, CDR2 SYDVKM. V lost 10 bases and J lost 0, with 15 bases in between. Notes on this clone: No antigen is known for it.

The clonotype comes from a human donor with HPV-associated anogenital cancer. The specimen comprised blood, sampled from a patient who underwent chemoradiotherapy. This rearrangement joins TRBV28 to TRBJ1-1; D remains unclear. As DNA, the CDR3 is TGTGCCACCCGTCGGGAGAGCATGAACACTGAAGCTTTCTTT. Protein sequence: CATRRESMNTEAFF.